This passage covers 32 T cell receptor beta chains from one sample sequenced in a study of control samples from healthy donors and cancer patients. The repertoire was sequenced with immunoSEQ multiplex PCR; TCRdb's copy has only in-frame clones and lacks some. This table has 96,000 or so clones, about 92% appearing once. Source material: blood. These receptors all come from a man younger than 30 in good health.

V gene TRBV2 combines with J gene TRBJ1-1; a possible D gene is TRBD1 (5 bases). The CDR3 spans 14 residues. With 5 bases removed from V and 4 bases from J, the gap between germline ends came to 14 bases. Per germline, CDR1 SNHLY and CDR2 FYNNEI. CDR3 nucleotide sequence: TGTGCCAGCAGTCTAGGGACCGCGGGCACTGAAGCTTTCTTT. Translation gives CASSLGTAGTEAFF.

The CDR3 sequence: CASSLAGYSNQPQHF. In nucleotides, the CDR3 is TGTGCCAGCAGCTTGGCAGGCTATAGCAATCAGCCCCAGCATTTT. V is TRBV7-2 and J is TRBJ1-5, with D hard to call. CDR3 length: 15 amino acids. Germline assignment: CDR1 SGHTA and CDR2 FQGNSA. The V end lost 3 bases, the J end lost 0 bases, and 9 bases lay between the germline ends.

This chain connects TRBV9 to TRBJ2-1; 7 bases agree with TRBD2. V shed 4 bases, J shed 8 bases, and the junction held 15 bases outside the gene matches. The CDR3 runs 16 residues. Germline values: CDR1 SGDLS, CDR2 YYNGEE. CDR3 nucleotides: TGTGCCAGCAGCCGAGCAGGGCGGGAGCTCGGGGATGAGCAGTTCTTC. It encodes CASSRAGRELGDEQFF. The full variable domain, completed using reference TRBV9 and TRBJ2-1, is DSGVTQTPKHLITATGQRVTLRCSPRSGDLSVYWYQQSLDQGLQFLIQYYNGEERAKGNILERFSAQQFPDLHSELNLSSLELGDSALYFCASSRAGRELGDEQFFGPGTRLTVL.

The gene calls are TRBV4-1 and TRBJ2-4; D may match TRBD1 or TRBD2 (5 bases each). The CDR3 contains 11 residues. The germline gives CDR1 MGHRA, CDR2 YSYEKL. V was shortened by 8 bases and J by 8 bases, with 10 bases between the two germline ends. CDR3 amino acids: CASGRGDIQYF. Written as DNA, the CDR3 is TGCGCCAGCGGAAGAGGGGACATTCAGTACTTC.

Only a few counts were recorded for this clone. This chain connects TRBV19 to TRBJ1-1; D is uncertain. The CDR3 loop spans 14 amino acids. Germline CDR1 LNHDA, CDR2 SQIVND (reference sequence). The V end was cut by 1 base, the J end by 0 bases, with 6 bases between. The CDR3: CASSIGDLNTEAFF. The CDR3 DNA is TGTGCCAGTAGTATAGGAGACCTGAACACTGAAGCTTTCTTT.

V gene TRBV2 combines with J gene TRBJ1-2, with D unclear. Germline V lookup: CDR1 SNHLY, CDR2 FYNNEI. V was shortened by 6 bases and J by 0 bases, with 8 bases between the two germline ends. CDR3 size: 13 residues. The CDR3 sequence is CASRETSNYGYTF. CDR3 nucleotides: TGTGCCAGCAGAGAGACATCTAACTATGGCTACACCTTC.

The sample holds a few counts of this clone. The genes are TRBV18 and TRBJ2-6; D may be TRBD2 (6 bases). This CDR3 comprises 20 residues. Trimming took off 4 bases at V and 0 bases at J, with 22 bases between the two ends. Germline lookup yields CDR1 KGHSH and CDR2 LQKENI. CDR3 nucleotides: TGTGCCAGCTCACGCTCGCCGACTGGGAGGCCCAGCTCTGGGGCCAACGTCCTGACTTTC. Residues: CASSRSPTGRPSSGANVLTF. The full variable domain, its missing parts supplied by reference TRBV18 and TRBJ2-6, is NAGVMQNPRHLVRRRGQEARLRCSPMKGHSHVYWYRQLPEEGLKFMVYLQKENIIDESGMPKERFSAEFPKEGPSILRIQQVVRGDSAAYFCASSRSPTGRPSSGANVLTFGAGSRLTVL.

In nucleotides, the CDR3 is TGTGCCAGTCGGGGACAGGTGTTTGGGGCTTTCTTT. Amino acid sequence: CASRGQVFGAFF. The gene calls are TRBV2 and TRBJ1-1; 8 nucleotides align to TRBD1. The length of the CDR3 is 12 residues. Germline loops: CDR1 SNHLY, CDR2 FYNNEI. The trim removed 9 bases at V and 11 bases at J, leaving 11 bases unmatched.

The chain uses TRBV14 and TRBJ1-1, with D unresolved. Germline CDR1 is SGHDN and CDR2 is FVKESK. The CDR3 has 12 amino acids. V gave up 1 base and J gave up 3 bases, with 3 bases separating them. DNA of the CDR3: TGTGCCAGCAGCCAAGTGCACACTGAAGCTTTCTTT. Amino acid sequence: CASSQVHTEAFF.

The chain uses TRBV9 and TRBJ1-1; D gene ambiguous. From germline, CDR1 is SGDLS and CDR2 YYNGEE. V was pared by 2 bases and J by 0 bases, with 14 bases between. CDR3 length: 16 amino acids. This CDR3 is CASSVGPTALNTEAFF. For the CDR3, the DNA is TGTGCCAGCAGCGTTGGCCCCACGGCGCTGAACACTGAAGCTTTCTTT.

The chain uses TRBV9 and TRBJ2-2; 9 nucleotides match TRBD1. The CDR3 loop spans 16 amino acids. The J segment lost 5 bases and the V segment lost 3 bases, leaving 8 bases of the junction unmatched. The germline CDR1 and CDR2 sequences are SGDLS and YYNGEE. This CDR3 reads CASSAWTGDTTGELFF. CDR3 coding DNA: TGTGCCAGCAGCGCCTGGACAGGGGACACGACCGGGGAGCTGTTTTTT.

In this sample, this clone turned up once. The chain carries TRBV6-5 and TRBJ1-2; D is undetermined. Trimming removed 3 bases at V and 7 bases at J, with 12 bases between. This CDR3 is built from 13 residues. Germline CDR1 and CDR2: MNHEY and SVGAGI. The CDR3 is CASSYLAVGGYTF. As DNA, the CDR3 is TGTGCCAGCAGTTATTTGGCGGTGGGTGGCTACACCTTC.

This chain connects TRBV15 to TRBJ2-7; D is perhaps TRBD1 or TRBD2 (5 bases each). The CDR3 runs 13 residues. Trimming removed 0 bases from V and 8 bases from J, with 11 bases in between. Germline CDR1 is LNHNV and CDR2 is YYDKDF (reference sequence). In DNA, the CDR3 is TGTGCCACCAGCAGAGATCGAGGGGTCCAGCAGTACTTC. This codes for CATSRDRGVQQYF.

J is TRBJ2-5 and V is TRBV7-8; 13 bases align to TRBD2. The CDR3 runs to 20 residues. Germline CDR1 is SGHVS and CDR2 is FQNEAQ. With 4 bases clipped from V and 5 bases from J, the junction kept 19 bases outside the gene matches. The CDR3, as DNA: TGTGCCAGCAGCTCACACGGACAGGCCGGGACTAGCGGGGTTGGGGAGACCCAGTACTTC. Encoded protein: CASSSHGQAGTSGVGETQYF.

This chain joins TRBV4-1 and TRBJ1-2, with D maybe TRBD1 (6 bases). The CDR3 has 15 residues. Germline V gene data show CDR1 as MGHRA and CDR2 as YSYEKL. V lost 0 bases and J 2 bases, leaving 10 bases between the germline ends. The CDR3 spells CASSQDRGGNYGYTF. The CDR3 coding sequence is TGCGCCAGCAGCCAAGATCGGGGGGGCAACTATGGCTACACCTTC.

The chain links TRBV25-1 to TRBJ1-6; D might be TRBD1 (6 bases). CDR1 is MGHDK and CDR2 is SYGVNS in the germline V gene. V lost 8 bases and J 13 bases, leaving 21 bases between the germline ends. CDR3 length: 14 amino acids. The CDR3 DNA reads TGTGCCAGCTCTACCGGGACAACCCGACCGCCCCTCCACTTT. This translates into CASSTGTTRPPLHF. The full variable domain, rest sourced from reference TRBV25-1 and TRBJ1-6, is EADIYQTPRYLVIGTGKKITLECSQTMGHDKMYWYQQDPGMELHLIHYSYGVNSTEKGDLSSESTVSRIRTEHFPLTLESARPSHTSQYLCASSTGTTRPPLHFGNGTRLTVT.

The chain has TRBV30 and TRBJ2-7; TRBD1 matches 7 bases. The J segment lost 3 bases and the V segment lost 1 base, leaving 12 bases of the junction unmatched. Germline CDR1 is GTSNPN and CDR2 is SVGIG (reference sequence). There are 16 residues in the CDR3. CDR3: CAWSAGSGTVGYEQYF. The CDR3 DNA follows: TGTGCCTGGAGTGCCGGGTCCGGGACAGTGGGCTACGAGCAGTACTTC.

The rearrangement uses TRBV19 and TRBJ1-5, with TRBD1 as a possible D gene (6 bases). The CDR3 is 14 residues long. Germline-derived CDR1 and CDR2 are LNHDA and SQIVND (reference sequence). The V and J ends lost 2 bases and 7 bases respectively, with 12 bases between them. The CDR3 DNA sequence: TGTGCCAGTAGTATAATGGGGGCAGGACAGCCCCAGCATTTT. Protein product: CASSIMGAGQPQHF.

This clone has only a few counts. The chain uses TRBV19 and TRBJ1-1; 9 bases agree with TRBD1. With V trimmed by 6 bases and J by 2 bases, 7 bases remained unmatched. Germline CDR1 is LNHDA and CDR2 is SQIVND (reference sequence). The CDR3 has 15 residues. The CDR3 is CASSVRDRVNTEAFF. The CDR3 DNA is TGTGCCAGTAGCGTACGGGACAGGGTAAACACTGAAGCTTTCTTT. The full variable domain, in which reference TRBV19 and TRBJ1-1 provide the parts outside the CDR3, is DGGITQSPKYLFRKEGQNVTLSCEQNLNHDAMYWYRQDPGQGLRLIYYSQIVNDFQKGDIAEGYSVSREKKESFPLTVTSAQKNPTAFYLCASSVRDRVNTEAFFGQGTRLTVV.

CDR3 DNA: TGTGCCAGCAAGTACAGGGGGGGCACAGATACGCAGTATTTT. Protein product: CASKYRGGTDTQYF. This rearrangement joins TRBV2 to TRBJ2-3; the match to TRBD1 covers 8 bases. This CDR3 spans 14 amino acids. Germline CDR1 SNHLY, CDR2 FYNNEI. V was pared by 7 bases and J by 1 base, with 4 bases of the junction left unmatched.

The chain has TRBV7-2 and TRBJ2-5; D is perhaps TRBD2 (6 bases). The CDR3 has 14 residues. Trimming stripped 4 bases from V and 2 bases from J, with 11 bases between. CDR1 and CDR2 (germline): SGHTA, FQGNSA. CDR3 coding DNA: TGTGCCAGCAGCTCGGGGGTAGAGCAAGAGACCCAGTACTTC. As protein: CASSSGVEQETQYF.

This sequence joins TRBV24-1 and TRBJ1-2; 9 positions match TRBD1. The junction had 1 base not matched to a gene; V was cut back by 3 bases and J by 6 bases. This CDR3 contains 13 residues. The V gene's germline CDR1 is KGHDR and CDR2 SFDVKD. The CDR3 DNA reads as TGTGCCACCAGTGATAGACAGGGGGATGGCTACACCTTC. Residues: CATSDRQGDGYTF.

This chain joins TRBV5-1 and TRBJ1-1, with 12 bases identical to TRBD1. After removal of 4 bases from V and 6 bases from J, the junction contained 4 bases not matched to a gene. Germline CDR1 reads SGHRS; CDR2 reads YFSETQ. The length of the CDR3 is 14 residues. CDR3 in amino acids: CASSPGQGAPEAFF. CDR3 nucleotide sequence: TGCGCCAGCAGCCCGGGACAGGGGGCCCCTGAAGCTTTCTTT.

The genes are TRBV7-9 and TRBJ2-1; no clear D. Germline V gene sequence: CDR1 SEHNR, CDR2 FQNEAQ (reference sequence). V lost 3 bases, J lost 8 bases, and 8 bases lay in between. This CDR3 contains 12 residues. The CDR3 sequence: CASSFSRYEQFF. Here the CDR3 DNA reads TGTGCCAGCAGCTTTAGTAGGTATGAGCAGTTCTTC.

The V and J genes are TRBV19 and TRBJ2-1, with unresolved D. Per germline, CDR1 LNHDA and CDR2 SQIVND (reference sequence). The CDR3 has 14 amino acids. Between the trimmed V and J ends, which lost 5 bases and 2 bases, there was a span of 10 bases. The DNA for the CDR3 is TGTGCCAGTAGTCCCGAAGGACCCTACAATGAGCAGTTCTTC. It yields the protein CASSPEGPYNEQFF.

This clone has a handful of counts. The chain uses TRBV18 and TRBJ1-2, with D perhaps TRBD1 (5 bases). CDR3 length: 15 residues. CDR1 KGHSH and CDR2 LQKENI come from the germline V gene. With 2 bases removed from V and 4 bases from J, the gap between germline ends came to 14 bases. CDR3 loop: CASSPEPGLGYGYTF. The CDR3 DNA follows: TGTGCCAGCTCACCAGAGCCAGGGCTGGGCTATGGCTACACCTTC.

This rearrangement joins TRBV7-9 to TRBJ1-1; 8 bases map to TRBD1. This CDR3 contains 14 residues. V dropped 5 bases and J dropped 5; count of bases not matched to a gene: 7. Germline V lookup: CDR1 SEHNR, CDR2 FQNEAQ (reference sequence). CDR3 in DNA: TGTGCCAGCAGCCCACGGACAGGGCCTACTGAAGCTTTCTTT. This encodes CASSPRTGPTEAFF. The full variable domain, completed using reference TRBV7-9 and TRBJ1-1, is DTGVSQNPRHKITKRGQNVTFRCDPISEHNRLYWYRQTLGQGPEFLTYFQNEAQLEKSRLLSDRFSAERPKGSFSTLEIQRTEQGDSAMYLCASSPRTGPTEAFFGQGTRLTVV.

This clone was observed a handful of times. The rearrangement links TRBV5-1 to TRBJ2-3; 7 bases map to TRBD2. From germline, CDR1 is SGHRS and CDR2 YFSETQ. Trimming took 3 bases from V and 2 from J; bases not matched to a gene: 9. The CDR3 totals 16 residues. The CDR3 loop is CASSSRALAATDTQYF. The CDR3 DNA reads as TGCGCCAGCAGCTCCAGGGCCCTAGCGGCCACAGATACGCAGTATTTT.

The J gene is TRBJ2-1, the V gene TRBV9, with TRBD2 matching over 8 bases. V was pared by 0 bases and J by 10 bases, with 6 bases of the junction left unmatched. The germline gives CDR1 SGDLS, CDR2 YYNGEE. This CDR3 is built from 14 residues. Here the CDR3 reads CASSVAGGPEEQFF. The CDR3 DNA reads TGTGCCAGCAGCGTAGCGGGAGGGCCCGAAGAGCAGTTCTTC.

The rearrangement links TRBV27 to TRBJ2-7; 7 nucleotides align to TRBD2. Unmatched junction bases numbered 11, after V lost 8 bases and J lost 1 base. From germline, CDR1 is MNHEY and CDR2 SMNVEV (reference sequence). This CDR3 spans 15 amino acids. The CDR3 sequence is CASSPSGGFSYEQYF. In DNA, the CDR3 is TGTGCCAGCTCCCCCTCGGGGGGATTTTCCTACGAGCAGTACTTC.

The V call is TRBV4-1, the J call TRBJ1-6, with D tentatively TRBD1 (6 bases). V was shortened by 3 bases and J by 14 bases, with 23 bases between the two germline ends. CDR1 is MGHRA and CDR2 is YSYEKL in the germline V gene. The CDR3 runs to 16 residues. The CDR3 bases are TGCGCCAGCAGCCACAGCCTCACACAGGGCCCCTTAACCCTCCACTTT. It specifies CASSHSLTQGPLTLHF.

The rearrangement links TRBV11-3 to TRBJ2-3; 9 bases fit TRBD2. The CDR3 is made up of 17 amino acids. Unmatched junction bases numbered 11, after V lost 7 bases and J lost 0 bases. The germline V gene has CDR1 SGHNT and CDR2 YENEEA. CDR3 in DNA: TGTGCCAGCAAAATTGGCGGGAGGGCCGAAAGCACAGATACGCAGTATTTT. Residues: CASKIGGRAESTDTQYF.